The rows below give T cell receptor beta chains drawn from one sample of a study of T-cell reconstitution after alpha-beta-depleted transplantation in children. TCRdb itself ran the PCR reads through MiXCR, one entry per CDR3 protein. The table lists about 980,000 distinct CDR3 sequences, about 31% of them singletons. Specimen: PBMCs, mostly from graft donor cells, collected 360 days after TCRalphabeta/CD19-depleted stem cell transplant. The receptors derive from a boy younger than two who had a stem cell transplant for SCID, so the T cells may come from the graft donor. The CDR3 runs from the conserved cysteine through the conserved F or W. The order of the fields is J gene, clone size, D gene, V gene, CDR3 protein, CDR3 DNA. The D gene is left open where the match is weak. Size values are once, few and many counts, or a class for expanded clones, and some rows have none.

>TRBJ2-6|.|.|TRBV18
CASSPGETNVLTF
TGTGCCAGCTCACCGGGAGAGACCAACGTCCTGACTTTC
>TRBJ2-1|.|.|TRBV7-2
CASSLRGMAYNEQFF
TGTGCCAGCAGCTTAAGGGGCATGGCCTACAATGAGCAGTTCTTC
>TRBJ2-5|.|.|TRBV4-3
CASRMQGFEGETQYF
TGCGCCAGCAGGATGCAGGGATTTGAGGGCGAGACCCAGTACTTC
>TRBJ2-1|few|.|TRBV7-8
CASSLSRPGESSNEQFF
TGTGCCAGCAGCTTAAGCCGCCCAGGGGAGTCCAGCAATGAGCAGTTCTTC
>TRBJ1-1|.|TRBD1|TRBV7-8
CASSSFGTGGLLESNTEAFF
TGTGCCAGCAGCTCCTTCGGGACAGGGGGGTTATTGGAATCGAACACTGAAGCTTTCTTT
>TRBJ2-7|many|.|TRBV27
CASSLARGPYEQYF
TGTGCCAGCAGTTTAGCCAGGGGACCGTACGAGCAGTACTTC
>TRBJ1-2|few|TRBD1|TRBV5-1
CASSMGTETNYGYTF
TGCGCCAGCAGCATGGGGACAGAAACAAACTATGGCTACACCTTC
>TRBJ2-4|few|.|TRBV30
CAWSVGIRNIQYF
TGTGCCTGGAGTGTCGGGATACGAAACATTCAGTACTTC
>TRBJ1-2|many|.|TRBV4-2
CASSQDVLYTF
TGTGCCAGCAGCCAAGATGTCCTCTACACCTTC
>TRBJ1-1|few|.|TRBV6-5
CASSIRQANTEAFF
TGTGCCAGCAGTATACGACAGGCGAACACTGAAGCTTTCTTT
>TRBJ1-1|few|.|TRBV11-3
CASSLFGRPGLEESEAFF
TGTGCCAGCAGCTTATTTGGCCGACCGGGGCTAGAGGAGAGTGAAGCTTTCTTT
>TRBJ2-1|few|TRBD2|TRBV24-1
CATRRPGLAGGPIKNEQFF
TGTGCCACCAGGCGACCGGGACTAGCGGGGGGGCCAATCAAAAATGAGCAGTTCTTC
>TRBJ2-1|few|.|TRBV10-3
CAISASPGPQEQFF
TGTGCCATCAGTGCCTCGCCGGGACCCCAAGAGCAGTTCTTC
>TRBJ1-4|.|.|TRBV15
CATSRAPGSMVEKLFF
TGTGCCACCAGCAGAGCGCCAGGGAGTATGGTTGAAAAACTGTTTTTT
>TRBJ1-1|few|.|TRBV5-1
CASSLPGGVHTEAFF
TGCGCCAGCAGCTTGCCCGGGGGCGTCCACACTGAAGCTTTCTTT
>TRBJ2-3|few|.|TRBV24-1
CATSGLGDTQYF
TGTGCCACCAGTGGCTTGGGAGATACGCAGTATTTT